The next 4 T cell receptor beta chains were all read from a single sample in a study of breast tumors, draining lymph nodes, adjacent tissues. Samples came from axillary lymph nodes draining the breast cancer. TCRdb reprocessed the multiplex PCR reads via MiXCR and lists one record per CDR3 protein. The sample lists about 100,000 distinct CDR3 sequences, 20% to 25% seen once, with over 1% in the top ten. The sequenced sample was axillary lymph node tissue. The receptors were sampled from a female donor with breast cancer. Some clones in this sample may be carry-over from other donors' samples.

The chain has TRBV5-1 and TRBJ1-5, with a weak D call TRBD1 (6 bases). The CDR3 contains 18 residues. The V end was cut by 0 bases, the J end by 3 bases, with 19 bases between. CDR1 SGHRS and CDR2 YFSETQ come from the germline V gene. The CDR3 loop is CASSLGGHYGHLNQPQHF. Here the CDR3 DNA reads TGCGCCAGCAGCTTGGGGGGACATTATGGTCATCTCAATCAGCCCCAGCATTTT.

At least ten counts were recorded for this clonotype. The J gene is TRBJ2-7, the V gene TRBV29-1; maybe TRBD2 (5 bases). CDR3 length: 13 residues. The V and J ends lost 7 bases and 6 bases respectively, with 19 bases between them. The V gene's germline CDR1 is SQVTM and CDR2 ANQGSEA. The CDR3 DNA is TGCAGCGGTTGCGCCTCCGAGGGATCCGAGCAGTACTTC. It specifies CSGCASEGSEQYF.

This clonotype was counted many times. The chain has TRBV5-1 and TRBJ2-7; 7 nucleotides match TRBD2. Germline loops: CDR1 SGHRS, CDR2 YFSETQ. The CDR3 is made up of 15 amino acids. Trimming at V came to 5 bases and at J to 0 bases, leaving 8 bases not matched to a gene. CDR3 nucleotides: TGCGCCAGCAGACTTGCTAGCGGTGACTCCTACGAGCAGTACTTC. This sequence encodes CASRLASGDSYEQYF. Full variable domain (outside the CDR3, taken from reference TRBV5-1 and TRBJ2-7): KAGVTQTPRYLIKTRGQQVTLSCSPISGHRSVSWYQQTPGQGLQFLFEYFSETQRNKGNFPGRFSGRQFSNSRSEMNVSTLELGDSALYLCASRLASGDSYEQYFGPGTRLTVT.

As DNA, the CDR3 is TGTGCCAGCAGGACGACAGGTACCACCTACAATGAGCAGTTCTTC. Translated, it gives CASRTTGTTYNEQFF. The chain joins TRBV2 to TRBJ2-1; weak D call: TRBD1 (6 bases). This CDR3 has 15 amino acids. V lost 6 bases and J lost 2, with 14 bases in between. The germline gives CDR1 SNHLY, CDR2 FYNNEI.